This TCR beta chain comes out of a study of early T cells in non-severe SARS-CoV-2 infection (dated by TCRdb to about 2021). In the study overall: TCR sequencing used bulk RNA from unsorted whole blood, so alpha and beta chains could not be paired. Here is what the overall study found, with its caveats: VDJdb matching was skewed toward anti-spike CD8 responses and likely underestimated virus-specific expansions, missing private and CD4 specificities.

The sample holds many counts of this clonotype. The target of this receptor is not known. No qualities accompany the bases; no much larger clone lies one base away. This was a case-control study nested in a cohort of healthcare workers in London, UK, who had nasopharyngeal swab PCR tests and blood samples taken every week. Between 23 and 31 March 2020, the week of the UK lockdown, healthcare workers were enrolled and then followed up weekly for as long as 16 weeks. The germline V gene encodes CDR1 LNHDA and CDR2 SQIVND (reference sequence). The CDR3 measures 14 amino acids from cysteine to phenylalanine. Just CDR3 DNA is preserved here, 42 bases in frame from base 1. The junction shows trimming of 3 bases on V and 4 bases on J, plus 10 bases between the germline ends. The library was prepared using 5' RACE. TCRdb names NextSeq 500 as the instrument used. Unique molecular identifiers were attached to individual cDNA molecules in the TCR library protocol so that sequencing error and PCR bias could be corrected. Both TCR alpha and beta chains were sequenced, and tight co-correlation was observed between alpha and beta sequence abundances in each sample. On the authors' methods: Decombinator V4 was used to annotate TCR sequences for V gene, J gene and CDR3. TCRs were defined as expanded if a significant change between any two time points was detected under a Poisson model with p below 0.0001. Abundances of TCRs were expressed as counts per million after normalisation to the total number of TCRs sequenced in each sample. TRAV1-2 paired with TRAJ12, TRAJ20 or TRAJ33 defined MAIT TCRs, while TRAV10 paired with TRAJ18 defined iNKT TCRs. VDJdb, accessed on 1 November 2021, was searched for TCRs annotated for CMV, EBV and SARS-CoV-2, and TCRs annotated for more than one antigen were excluded. TCRdb reworked the public reads: Q25 trimming with fastp, MiXCR clone assembly, productive beta chains retained. Every CDR3 protein is listed once, alongside the most common genes and DNA of its rows. TCRdb, not the original authors, processed these V and J calls. Counted in this sample were 50,000 to 70,000 distinct CDR3 sequences; more than 7% of them appeared once. The ten largest clones take up 3% to 4% of the sample.

The rearranged segments are TRBV19 and TRBJ2-1; the D gene is possibly TRBD2, with 5 bases matching. This TCR was recovered from an adult who was a healthcare worker with PCR-confirmed SARS-CoV-2 infection or an uninfected control (not recorded which). Sequencing used whole blood. Here the CDR3 is given as CASSMLAVYNEQFF. The nucleotide sequence reads as follows: TGTGCCAGTAGTATGCTAGCAGTATACAATGAGCAGTTCTTC. Here the CDR3 is joined to the reference TRBV19 and TRBJ2-1 genes, and the full variable domain is: DGGITQSPKYLFRKEGQNVTLSCEQNLNHDAMYWYRQDPGQGLRLIYYSQIVNDFQKGDIAEGYSVSREKKESFPLTVTSAQKNPTAFYLCASSMLAVYNEQFFGPGTRLTVL.